The rows below give T cell receptor beta chains drawn from one sample of a study of CD4+ T cells in melanoma. Produced via immunoSEQ multiplex PCR; TCRdb's table is partial and in-frame only. The table records about 10,000 clones, around 60% of them present only once. Sequenced input: cells from a culture (not recorded whether cultured in vitro). These receptors were taken from a human donor with melanoma. CDR3s include the opening cysteine and the closing phenylalanine or tryptophan. The order of the fields is CDR3 protein, CDR3 DNA, J gene, clone size, D gene, V gene. A D gene is named only where the DNA matches it firmly. The size entry is marked missing in some rows and otherwise reads once, few, many or a size class.

CDR3aa: CASRQGARNTGELFF
CDR3nt: TGTGCCAGCAGACAAGGGGCGAGAAACACCGGGGAGCTGTTTTTT
j_gene: TRBJ2-2
abundance: NA
d_gene: NA
v_gene: TRBV7-2

CDR3aa: CASSLRGHPDTQYF
CDR3nt: TGTGCCAGCAGCTTACGGGGACACCCAGATACGCAGTATTTT
j_gene: TRBJ2-3
abundance: NA
d_gene: NA
v_gene: TRBV7-3

CDR3aa: CASSLQQGGEQFF
CDR3nt: TGTGCCAGCAGCTTACAACAGGGAGGGGAGCAGTTCTTC
j_gene: TRBJ2-1
abundance: NA
d_gene: NA
v_gene: TRBV7-9

CDR3aa: CASLGGMGRGRPEAFF
CDR3nt: TGTGCCAGCCTGGGGGGAATGGGCAGGGGGCGCCCTGAAGCTTTCTTT
j_gene: TRBJ1-1
abundance: NA
d_gene: TRBD1
v_gene: TRBV9

CDR3aa: CASSTPIDSSGGANYGYTF
CDR3nt: TGTGCCAGTAGTACGCCCATCGACAGCTCCGGGGGAGCTAACTATGGCTACACCTTC
j_gene: TRBJ1-2
abundance: NA
d_gene: NA
v_gene: TRBV19

CDR3aa: CASRGQGGSSRKLFF
CDR3nt: TGTGCCAGCAGGGGGCAGGGAGGGTCTTCAAGGAAACTGTTTTTT
j_gene: TRBJ1-4
abundance: few
d_gene: NA
v_gene: TRBV25-1

CDR3aa: CASGDYTIYF
CDR3nt: TGTGCCAGCGGAGATTACACCATATATTTT
j_gene: TRBJ1-3
abundance: few
d_gene: NA
v_gene: TRBV7-9

CDR3aa: CAWTGPRRLTSTDTQYF
CDR3nt: TGTGCCTGGACCGGCCCCCGGCGGTTAACTAGCACAGATACGCAGTATTTT
j_gene: TRBJ2-3
abundance: NA
d_gene: NA
v_gene: TRBV30

CDR3aa: CAWSRDRSSSGANVLTF
CDR3nt: TGTGCCTGGAGTCGGGACAGGTCATCCTCTGGGGCCAACGTCCTGACTTTC
j_gene: TRBJ2-6
abundance: few
d_gene: TRBD1
v_gene: TRBV30

CDR3aa: CASSIGDRVRGYTF
CDR3nt: TGTGCCAGTAGTATCGGGGACAGAGTACGGGGCTACACCTTC
j_gene: TRBJ1-2
abundance: few
d_gene: TRBD1
v_gene: TRBV19

CDR3aa: CASGMGRYGYTF
CDR3nt: TGTGCCAGCGGGATGGGCCGTTATGGCTACACCTTC
j_gene: TRBJ1-2
abundance: NA
d_gene: NA
v_gene: TRBV28

CDR3aa: CASSFAGGGETQYF
CDR3nt: TGTGCCAGCAGCTTCGCGGGCGGTGGAGAGACCCAGTACTTC
j_gene: TRBJ2-5
abundance: NA
d_gene: NA
v_gene: TRBV11-2

CDR3aa: CAISDRGAATGELFF
CDR3nt: TGTGCCATCAGTGACCGTGGGGCGGCCACCGGGGAGCTGTTTTTT
j_gene: TRBJ2-2
abundance: NA
d_gene: NA
v_gene: TRBV10-3

CDR3aa: CATSTRSGGAGETQYF
CDR3nt: TGTGCCACCAGCACCAGAAGCGGGGGGGCTGGAGAGACCCAGTACTTC
j_gene: TRBJ2-5
abundance: NA
d_gene: TRBD2
v_gene: TRBV15

CDR3aa: CASSPTKPWAFF
CDR3nt: TGTGCCAGCTCACCTACCAAGCCATGGGCTTTCTTT
j_gene: TRBJ1-1
abundance: once
d_gene: NA
v_gene: TRBV18

CDR3aa: CTGHTNEKLFF
CDR3nt: TGTACGGGACATACTAATGAAAAACTGTTTTTT
j_gene: TRBJ1-4
abundance: NA
d_gene: NA
v_gene: TRBV30

CDR3aa: CASSGGVRSGTGELFF
CDR3nt: TGTGCCAGCAGCGGGGGGGTACGGTCGGGCACCGGGGAGCTGTTTTTT
j_gene: TRBJ2-2
abundance: few
d_gene: NA
v_gene: TRBV9

CDR3aa: CASSEARTVPYEQYF
CDR3nt: TGTGCCAGCAGTGAAGCGCGGACGGTCCCCTACGAGCAGTACTTC
j_gene: TRBJ2-7
abundance: NA
d_gene: NA
v_gene: TRBV6-1

CDR3aa: CASRLDGRETQYF
CDR3nt: TGTGCCAGCAGACTGGACGGAAGGGAGACCCAGTACTTC
j_gene: TRBJ2-5
abundance: NA
d_gene: NA
v_gene: TRBV6-5

CDR3aa: CASSAPGGSGYTF
CDR3nt: TGTGCCAGCAGTGCCCCGGGGGGGTCTGGCTACACCTTC
j_gene: TRBJ1-2
abundance: NA
d_gene: NA
v_gene: TRBV6-6

CDR3aa: CASSVLAGAHNEQFF
CDR3nt: TGTGCCAGCAGCGTCCTAGCGGGGGCCCACAATGAGCAGTTCTTC
j_gene: TRBJ2-1
abundance: few
d_gene: TRBD2
v_gene: TRBV6-1

CDR3aa: CASSLGDRVSEVYF
CDR3nt: TGTGCCAGCAGCTTGGGGGACAGGGTTTCAGAGGTGTACTTC
j_gene: TRBJ2-7
abundance: few
d_gene: TRBD1
v_gene: TRBV7-9

CDR3aa: CASSPIDADLIMNTEAFF
CDR3nt: TGTGCCAGCTCACCAATCGACGCGGATTTAATCATGAACACTGAAGCTTTCTTT
j_gene: TRBJ1-1
abundance: NA
d_gene: NA
v_gene: TRBV18

CDR3aa: CASSKLGQNYGYTF
CDR3nt: TGTGCCAGCAGCAAATTAGGACAGAACTATGGCTACACCTTC
j_gene: TRBJ1-2
abundance: NA
d_gene: NA
v_gene: TRBV21-1

CDR3aa: CASSMSYYEQYF
CDR3nt: TGTGCCAGTAGTATGTCGTACTACGAGCAGTACTTC
j_gene: TRBJ2-7
abundance: NA
d_gene: NA
v_gene: TRBV19

CDR3aa: CASSEAGGFGNTIYF
CDR3nt: TGTGCCAGCAGTGAAGCGGGGGGTTTCGGAAACACCATATATTTT
j_gene: TRBJ1-3
abundance: NA
d_gene: NA
v_gene: TRBV2

CDR3aa: CASSERVTGAPYEQYF
CDR3nt: TGCGCCAGCAGTGAAAGAGTGACAGGGGCACCCTACGAGCAGTACTTC
j_gene: TRBJ2-7
abundance: NA
d_gene: TRBD1
v_gene: TRBV10-1

CDR3aa: CATSGGQLLNSGANVLTF
CDR3nt: TGTGCCACCAGCGGGGGACAGCTCCTGAACTCTGGGGCCAACGTCCTGACTTTC
j_gene: TRBJ2-6
abundance: NA
d_gene: TRBD1
v_gene: TRBV15

CDR3aa: CASSARLTTYNEQFF
CDR3nt: TGTGCCAGCAGTGCTCGTCTAACAACCTACAATGAGCAGTTCTTC
j_gene: TRBJ2-1
abundance: NA
d_gene: NA
v_gene: TRBV6-1

CDR3aa: CASSLGAGVSTDTQYF
CDR3nt: TGTGCCAGCAGCCTCGGAGCGGGGGTCAGCACAGATACGCAGTATTTT
j_gene: TRBJ2-3
abundance: few
d_gene: TRBD2
v_gene: TRBV5-4

CDR3aa: CASSLDINYGYTF
CDR3nt: TGTGCCAGCAGCTTAGATATTAACTATGGCTACACCTTC
j_gene: TRBJ1-2
abundance: NA
d_gene: NA
v_gene: TRBV7-8

CDR3aa: CASSLVWQGARSSTDTQYF
CDR3nt: TGTGCCAGCAGCTTGGTTTGGCAGGGGGCCCGATCTAGCACAGATACGCAGTATTTT
j_gene: TRBJ2-3
abundance: few
d_gene: TRBD1
v_gene: TRBV5-6

CDR3aa: CAISEIPTSSYNSPLHF
CDR3nt: TGTGCCATCAGTGAAATTCCAACGAGCTCCTATAATTCACCCCTCCACTTT
j_gene: TRBJ1-6
abundance: NA
d_gene: NA
v_gene: TRBV10-3

CDR3aa: CASSQGLRANIQYF
CDR3nt: TGCGCCAGCAGCCAGGGGCTTCGGGCGAACATTCAGTACTTC
j_gene: TRBJ2-4
abundance: NA
d_gene: NA
v_gene: TRBV4-1

CDR3aa: CASSYIKGLGYTF
CDR3nt: TGTGCCAGCAGTTATATCAAGGGGCTCGGCTACACCTTC
j_gene: TRBJ1-2
abundance: few
d_gene: NA
v_gene: TRBV6-5

CDR3aa: CASSLSLSGANVLTF
CDR3nt: TGCGCCAGCAGCTTGTCCCTCTCTGGGGCCAACGTCCTGACTTTC
j_gene: TRBJ2-6
abundance: NA
d_gene: NA
v_gene: TRBV5-1

CDR3aa: CASSAGLAGHTNTGELFF
CDR3nt: TGTGCCAGCAGCGCGGGACTAGCGGGCCATACGAACACCGGGGAGCTGTTTTTT
j_gene: TRBJ2-2
abundance: NA
d_gene: TRBD2
v_gene: TRBV9

CDR3aa: CASSGTANTGELFF
CDR3nt: TGTGCCAGTAGTGGGACAGCGAACACCGGGGAGCTGTTTTTT
j_gene: TRBJ2-2
abundance: NA
d_gene: TRBD1
v_gene: TRBV19

CDR3aa: CASSKSGAGSYEKLFF
CDR3nt: TGTGCCAGCAGCAAATCCGGGGCAGGGTCATACGAAAAACTGTTTTTT
j_gene: TRBJ1-4
abundance: once
d_gene: NA
v_gene: TRBV7-9

CDR3aa: CASSLFRGGYNEQFF
CDR3nt: TGTGCCAGCAGCTTATTTAGGGGGGGGTACAATGAGCAGTTCTTC
j_gene: TRBJ2-1
abundance: NA
d_gene: NA
v_gene: TRBV7-9

CDR3aa: CASSPQAAVYGYTF
CDR3nt: TGTGCCAGCAGCCCCCAAGCCGCAGTCTATGGCTACACCTTC
j_gene: TRBJ1-2
abundance: NA
d_gene: NA
v_gene: TRBV16

CDR3aa: CATKRSSSYNSPLHF
CDR3nt: TGTGCCACCAAGCGTAGCAGCTCCTATAATTCACCCCTCCACTTT
j_gene: TRBJ1-6
abundance: few
d_gene: NA
v_gene: TRBV2

CDR3aa: CAISEFGGGPSDTQYF
CDR3nt: TGTGCCATCAGTGAATTCGGGGGGGGGCCCTCAGATACGCAGTATTTT
j_gene: TRBJ2-3
abundance: NA
d_gene: TRBD2
v_gene: TRBV6-1

CDR3aa: CASSPTARHNEQFF
CDR3nt: TGTGCCAGCAGTCCTACCGCACGGCACAATGAGCAGTTCTTC
j_gene: TRBJ2-1
abundance: NA
d_gene: NA
v_gene: TRBV2

CDR3aa: CATSTAGRGAHQPQHF
CDR3nt: TGTGCCACCAGCACTGCGGGTCGAGGGGCCCATCAGCCCCAGCATTTT
j_gene: TRBJ1-5
abundance: few
d_gene: NA
v_gene: TRBV15

CDR3aa: CASSWDSTDTQYF
CDR3nt: TGTGCCAGCAGTTGGGACAGCACAGATACGCAGTATTTT
j_gene: TRBJ2-3
abundance: NA
d_gene: NA
v_gene: TRBV6-5

CDR3aa: CASSFTQGRAFF
CDR3nt: TGTGCCAGCAGCTTCACACAGGGAAGAGCTTTCTTT
j_gene: TRBJ1-1
abundance: NA
d_gene: NA
v_gene: TRBV7-9

CDR3aa: CASSARGTSGGASTDTQYF
CDR3nt: TGTGCCAGTAGTGCCCGCGGGACTAGCGGGGGAGCTAGCACAGATACGCAGTATTTT
j_gene: TRBJ2-3
abundance: NA
d_gene: TRBD2
v_gene: TRBV19

CDR3aa: CASSLANQPQHF
CDR3nt: TGTGCCAGCAGCTTAGCGAATCAGCCCCAGCATTTT
j_gene: TRBJ1-5
abundance: few
d_gene: NA
v_gene: TRBV7-8

CDR3aa: CASSPTEETQYF
CDR3nt: TGTGCCAGCAGCCCTACGGAAGAGACCCAGTACTTC
j_gene: TRBJ2-5
abundance: NA
d_gene: NA
v_gene: TRBV5-8

CDR3aa: CASNVDSGAMTQYF
CDR3nt: TGTGCCAGCAATGTGGACAGCGGGGCGATGACCCAGTACTTC
j_gene: TRBJ2-5
abundance: NA
d_gene: NA
v_gene: TRBV2

CDR3aa: CASSPDGQRGQYF
CDR3nt: TGTGCCAGCTCACCAGATGGACAGCGGGGGCAGTACTTC
j_gene: TRBJ2-7
abundance: few
d_gene: NA
v_gene: TRBV18